This T cell receptor (beta chain) was recorded in a study of T-cell reconstitution after alpha-beta-depleted transplantation in children. The CDR3 covers 14 residues. Germline CDR1 reads DFQATT; CDR2 reads SNEGSKA (reference sequence). V gave up 1 base and J gave up 0 bases, with 9 bases separating them. Overall study results and limits: Surviving recipient cells, namely T cells and thymic progenitors, were the source of high day-60 TCRbeta diversity in some patients. Approximately two months post-transplant, alpha-beta T cells reportedly originated from several hundred expanded graft clones. Most T-cell counts and diversity one year after the transplant came from T cells that were newly produced.

This clonotype was recorded many times. No antigen is known for it. Unique molecular identifiers were used to barcode this TCRbeta library. TCRdb analysed the PCR reads with MiXCR anew, one entry per CDR3 protein. The sample lists a few hundred thousand distinct CDR3 sequences, roughly 12% occurring once. The sequence derives from a male patient under 10 years old who had a stem cell transplant for chronic granulomatous disease, so the T cells may come from the graft donor. The chain uses TRBV20-1 and TRBJ1-1; D perhaps matches TRBD1 (5 bases). The source material was peripheral blood, sampled 180 days after TCRalphabeta/CD19-depleted stem cell transplant. The chain's CDR3 is CSARGGALNTEAFF. Written as DNA, the CDR3 is TGCAGTGCTAGAGGTGGGGCTCTGAACACTGAAGCTTTCTTT.